This TCR beta chain was identified during a study of cytomegalovirus exposure and HLA in healthy donors. Of note for this clone: Antigen specificity is unknown.

The donors (healthy individuals) were bone marrow donors. The V gene end was trimmed by 4 bases and the J gene end by 7 bases; junction bases not matched to a gene: 17. Germline CDR1 SGDLS, CDR2 YYNGEE. The CDR3 has 17 amino acids. With 60 Vbeta and 13 Jbeta primers, the PCR was carried out. TCRdb keeps only in-frame clones here, not all; method: immunoSEQ multiplex PCR. The table lists 200,000 to 250,000 clones, roughly four fifths of them singletons. Study outcomes and limitations: While the bulk of TCR sequences proved rare, some public TCRs turned up in many donors.

The sequenced material came from PBMCs. The sequence derives from a woman between 40 and 50 years old in good health and CMV-seronegative. This chain links TRBV9 with TRBJ2-3; TRBD2 matches at 8 bases. CDR3 residues: CASSPRGSGDSRNTQYF. CDR3 coding DNA: TGTGCCAGCAGCCCACGCGGTAGCGGGGATAGCAGAAATACGCAGTATTTT.